One sample yielded the 21 T cell receptor beta chains listed below, sequenced in a study of blood T cells in healthy people across ages. The authors ran a second PCR of about 6 to 11 cycles using a sample-barcoded 5' primer and a J-beta primer mix. TCRdb ran MiXCR on the 5' RACE reads and lists one entry per CDR3 protein. Altogether 920,000 or so distinct CDR3 sequences are present, under 55% being singletons, with the ten largest covering under 20%. Sample: blood. The origin of the receptors is a woman aged 55-70 years in good health.

This clonotype was detected only a few times. The chain has TRBV20-1 and TRBJ2-7, with 12 bases matching TRBD1. CDR3 size: 14 residues. The V gene's germline CDR1 is DFQATT and CDR2 SNEGSKA (reference sequence). The junction had 4 bases not matched to a gene; V was cut back by 3 bases and J by 4 bases. The CDR3 protein is CSARRDRGQYEQYF. The CDR3 DNA reads TGCAGTGCTAGGAGGGACAGGGGGCAGTACGAGCAGTACTTC.

The CDR3 DNA follows: TGCAGTGCTAGATCTAGCGGGAGGAGGTATGAGCAGTTCTTC. Residues: CSARSSGRRYEQFF. The V and J genes are TRBV20-1 and TRBJ2-1; 11 positions match TRBD2. Germline CDR1 and CDR2: DFQATT and SNEGSKA (reference sequence). This CDR3 has 14 amino acids. V trimming: 2 bases; J trimming: 8 bases; junction bases outside the gene matches: 5.

The chain employs TRBV5-6 and TRBJ2-1; 16 bases fit TRBD2. The J call may be faulty, since TRBJ2-7 better matches the DNA end. CDR1 is SGHDT, CDR2 YYEEEE, per germline. The CDR3 is made up of 18 amino acids. In nucleotides, the CDR3 is TGTGCCAGCAGCAGGGGACTAGCGGGAGGGCCGTCCTACAATGAGCAGTACTTC. Its protein product is CASSRGLAGGPSYNEQYF.

This clonotype was recorded at least ten times. The chain carries TRBV4-2 and TRBJ2-3, with 11 bases identical to TRBD2. Trimming took 1 base from V and 14 from J; bases not matched to a gene: 14. The germline gives CDR1 LGHNA, CDR2 YNFKEQ. This CDR3 has 16 residues. In DNA form, the CDR3 reads TGTGCCAGCAGCCAAGTGGTAGCGGGAGGGCCGGGAGTTCCGTATTTT. Residues: CASSQVVAGGPGVPYF.

This chain links TRBV5-1 with TRBJ1-5, with 7 bases lining up with TRBD1. V was clipped by 4 bases and J by 5 bases; unmatched bases: 9. CDR1 SGHRS and CDR2 YFSETQ come from the germline V gene. This CDR3 is built from 15 residues. The CDR3 loop reads CASSPGDRNDQPQHF. CDR3 coding DNA: TGCGCCAGCAGCCCCGGGGACAGAAATGATCAGCCCCAGCATTTT.

The rearrangement uses TRBV27 and TRBJ2-1; TRBD2 matches 12 bases. Germline loops: CDR1 MNHEY, CDR2 SMNVEV (reference sequence). This CDR3 is built from 17 residues. Trimming took 4 bases from V and 9 from J; bases not matched to a gene: 13. The CDR3 loop reads CASSSRPRLAGAGEQFF. Written as DNA, the CDR3 is TGTGCCAGCAGTTCCAGACCCAGACTAGCGGGAGCGGGTGAGCAGTTCTTC.

This clonotype was found a few times. The chain uses TRBV2 and TRBJ1-5; the D is unclear. V lost 6 bases and J lost 2, with 17 bases in between. Germline-derived CDR1 and CDR2 are SNHLY and FYNNEI. The CDR3 loop spans 16 amino acids. The CDR3 reads CASRVRAGSGNQPQHF. Written as DNA, the CDR3 is TGTGCCAGCAGGGTCCGCGCGGGGTCAGGCAATCAGCCCCAGCATTTT.

The CDR3 sequence: CASSLNPGRTDTQYF. CDR3 nucleotides: TGTGCCAGCAGTTTAAATCCTGGGCGCACAGATACGCAGTATTTT. V gene TRBV12-3 or TRBV12-4 combines with J gene TRBJ2-3, with D unresolved. Trimming removed 2 bases at V and 1 base at J, with 10 bases between. There are 15 residues in the CDR3.

This clonotype turned up a few times. This rearrangement joins TRBV4-3 to TRBJ2-3, with a weak D call TRBD2 (6 bases). The CDR3 length is 15 residues. Germline assignment: CDR1 LGHNA and CDR2 YSLEER. V lost 1 base to trimming and J lost 6 bases, with 14 bases between them. DNA for the CDR3: TGCGCCAGCAGCCAAGGCTACGGGGGTTCGGATACGCAGTATTTT. This gives the protein CASSQGYGGSDTQYF.

There are a few counts of this clonotype. The rearrangement joins TRBV11-2 to TRBJ2-1; 14 bases map to TRBD2. Germline loops: CDR1 SGHAT, CDR2 FQNNGV. This CDR3 is 18 amino acids long. V gave up 4 bases and J gave up 1 base; unmatched junction bases: 6. The CDR3 reads CASSSPRTSGRSYNEQFF. In nucleotides, the CDR3 is TGTGCCAGCAGCTCTCCTCGGACTAGCGGGAGGTCCTACAATGAGCAGTTCTTC. The variable domain in full, with the rest retrieved from reference TRBV11-2 and TRBJ2-1, is EAGVAQSPRYKIIEKRQSVAFWCNPISGHATLYWYQQILGQGPKLLIQFQNNGVVDDSQLPKDRFSAERLKGVDSTLKIQPAKLEDSAVYLCASSSPRTSGRSYNEQFFGPGTRLTVL.

This clonotype was seen more than once but under ten times. The rearrangement uses TRBV7-2 and TRBJ2-4; 9 positions agree with TRBD1. The assigned J gene may be wrong: the sequence end matches TRBJ2-7 better. The CDR3 has 15 residues. In germline, CDR1 is SGHTA, CDR2 FQGNSA. CDR3: CASSKDRGSVYEQYF. Here the CDR3 DNA reads TGTGCCAGCAGCAAGGACAGGGGATCAGTCTACGAGCAGTACTTC.

This chain connects TRBV7-2 to TRBJ1-5; 8 bases map to TRBD1. This CDR3 is built from 15 residues. Germline V CDR1 and CDR2: SGHTA, FQGNSA. Germline trimming cut 1 base from V and 5 bases from J; bases unmatched to any gene: 4. CDR3 DNA: TGTGCCAGCAGCTTAGACAGGGGGTTGGATCAGCCCCAGCATTTT. Translating gives CASSLDRGLDQPQHF.

Worth noting for this clonotype: A read error may produce the germline difference seen at one junction end. The chain recombines TRBV20-1 with TRBJ2-5; no definite D call. The CDR3 is made up of 11 amino acids. CDR1 and CDR2 from the germline V gene are DFQATT and SNEGSKA (reference sequence). The CDR3 nucleotides read TGCGGTGCTAGAGATTATCGGACCCAGTACTTC. It translates to CGARDYRTQYF.

The chain employs TRBV27 and TRBJ2-7; D may be TRBD2 (6 bases). CDR3 length: 16 residues. Germline V gives CDR1 MNHEY, CDR2 SMNVEV (reference sequence). The V and J ends lost 2 bases and 7 bases respectively, with 21 bases between them. The CDR3 protein is CASSLGGDPSYNEQYF. The CDR3 DNA follows: TGTGCCAGCAGTTTAGGAGGGGACCCTTCCTACAATGAGCAGTACTTC.

V usage is TRBV12-3 or TRBV12-4 and J usage is TRBJ2-3, with D perhaps being TRBD1 or TRBD2 (5 bases each). V was clipped by 8 bases and J by 5 bases, with 23 bases between them. The CDR3 extends over 16 amino acids. The CDR3 protein is CASLRPPGRCKDTQYF. In nucleotides, the CDR3 is TGTGCCAGCCTTCGCCCCCCGGGACGTTGCAAAGATACGCAGTATTTT.

The sample holds a few counts of this clonotype. This chain links TRBV3-1 with TRBJ2-1; 7 nucleotides agree with TRBD2. The ends lost 0 bases at V and 9 bases at J; junction bases unmatched: 2. Germline loops: CDR1 LGHDT, CDR2 YNNKEL (reference sequence). This CDR3 has 13 residues. CDR3 coding DNA: TGTGCCAGCAGCCAAGAAGGACTAGGTGAGCAGTTCTTC. This gives the protein CASSQEGLGEQFF.

This clonotype was seen a handful of times. The V and J genes are TRBV2 and TRBJ2-4, with a tentative D call TRBD2 (5 bases). V lost 7 bases, J lost 0 bases, and 10 bases lay in between. This CDR3 comprises 14 residues. Germline assignment: CDR1 SNHLY and CDR2 FYNNEI. The CDR3 coding sequence is TGTGCCAGCAACCTCGGAGGAGCCAAAAACATTCAGTACTTC. Its protein is CASNLGGAKNIQYF.

This sequence joins TRBV10-3 and TRBJ2-5; D tentatively fits TRBD1 or TRBD2 (5 bases each). Judging by the DNA end, TRBJ2-7 fits better; the J call may be wrong. The CDR3 loop spans 12 amino acids. Per the germline V gene, CDR1 is ENHRY and CDR2 is SYGVKD. This chain's CDR3 is CAISDGASEQYF. Written as DNA, the CDR3 is TGTGCCATCAGTGACGGGGCGAGCGAGCAGTACTTC.

The chain has TRBV12-5 and TRBJ2-7; the match to TRBD1 covers 9 bases. Trimming took 3 bases from V and 6 from J; bases not matched to a gene: 12. This CDR3 has 16 residues. CDR1 is LGHNT, CDR2 FRNRAP, per germline. CDR3 sequence reads: CASGLRTGGSGGEQYF. The DNA of the CDR3 is TGTGCTAGTGGTTTACGAACAGGGGGCTCGGGGGGCGAGCAGTACTTC.

The genes are TRBV25-1 and TRBJ1-5; tentatively, D is TRBD1 (6 bases). Trimming removed 4 bases at V and 9 bases at J, with 16 bases between. The CDR3 is 14 residues long. Germline V gives CDR1 MGHDK, CDR2 SYGVNS. The DNA of the CDR3 is TGTGCCAGCAGTGGATACAGGGATGGCGGGCCCCAGCATTTT. Amino acids: CASSGYRDGGPQHF.

Of note for this clonotype: One end of the junction fails to match germline, which may point to a read error. The CDR3 loop is CTSSYGTGGGNPYEQYF. The CDR3 region has the DNA TGTACCAGCAGTTACGGGACAGGGGGAGGGAACCCCTACGAGCAGTACTTC. V gene TRBV6-5 combines with J gene TRBJ2-7, with 11 positions matching TRBD1. The CDR3 spans 17 residues. Looked up from germline, CDR1 is MNHEY and CDR2 is SVGAGI.